The present T cell receptor beta chain was sequenced within a study of T-cell memory formation after mild COVID-19 (TCRdb year 2021). The study in broad terms: TCR sequence clusters from the two donors were largely donor specific. In two donors, T-cell clones that expanded and contracted after mild COVID-19 were followed by sequencing TCRalpha and TCRbeta repertoires longitudinally. Two young, previously healthy adult volunteers made up the cohort, one male and one female.

Ficoll-Paque density gradient centrifugation was used to isolate PBMCs. V is clipped by 5 bases and J by 8 bases, and the sequence between their germline boundaries is 19 bases long. CDR3 length: 14 amino acids, cysteine to phenylalanine. Left in the record is the CDR3 DNA by itself, 42 bases read in frame from the first base. Looking up the germline V gene (reference sequence) yields CDR1 GTSNPN and CDR2 SVGIG. This clonotype was counted at least ten times. It has no known antigen specificity. No much larger clone is present one base from it, and per-base qualities are unavailable. What the study reported, not specific to this receptor: Only a couple of mild cases were covered by the study, and larger cohorts that include severe cases with pre-infection samples were considered necessary. Contracting CD4+ clones turned up mainly in the CM and EM memory subsets, whereas EMRA was where CD8+ clones were enriched. Some responding clones were detected in pre-infection memory, which suggested that pre-existing cross-reactive memory T cells had joined the SARS-CoV-2 response. Clones contracting from day 15 to 85 had balanced CD4/CD8 phenotypes, while a second wave expanding from day 15 to 37 was biased towards CD4+. Whether the second-wave clones peaking on day 37 were SARS-CoV-2 specific was not confirmed.

Sequencing was carried out with an Illumina NovaSeq 6000. TCRalpha and TCRbeta cDNA libraries were constructed by 5'RACE with constant-segment primers, with sample barcodes and unique molecular identifiers being introduced. Trizol reagent was used to extract RNA from every sample. Amplification of the libraries took two PCR steps, and the second step added a second sample barcode plus Illumina TruSeq adapters. Libraries were sequenced on an Illumina NovaSeq with 2 x 150 bp paired-end reads. Per the source publication's procedure: Reads were demultiplexed and collapsed into UMI-guided consensus sequences with migec v1.2.7. Using mixcr v2.1.11, UMI consensuses were aligned to TRA and TRB V and J templates and then assembled into clonotypes. Expanded or contracted clonotypes were those called significant by both edgeR and NoisET, with noise models trained on biological replicates. For edgeR calls, a false discovery rate-adjusted p below 0.01 and a log2 fold-change threshold of 1 were applied. As an exploratory analysis of dynamics, max-normalized trajectories of the 1000 most abundant clonotypes were examined with PCA combined with hierarchical clustering. Each responding clone was given a CD4 or CD8 phenotype based on the CD4+ and CD8+ repertoires, which had been sequenced separately. The public reads were reanalyzed by TCRdb: fastp trimming at Q25, MiXCR alignment, in-frame beta chains only. Each entry is one CDR3 protein sequence, shown with its most common DNA and genes. TCRdb assigned the V and J calls; the authors' analysis was not used. Across this sample there are about 290,000 distinct CDR3 sequences, with more than 15% seen only once. The ten most abundant clones make up roughly 20% of the sample.

The chain employs TRBV30 and TRBJ2-4; D gene: possibly TRBD2, on 7 matching bases. The sequencing input was PBMCs or a T cell subset sorted from them (not recorded which). The TCR comes from a man younger than 35 who had mild COVID-19 (a few samples of this study predate the infection). The sample titles of this study are shuffled in the database, so cell type and time point are left out; the donor was told from shared clones. The DNA sequence is given as TGTGCCTGGTGGGCAGGGAGGGGGTTACACATTCAGTACTTC. This sequence encodes CAWWAGRGLHIQYF. Supplemented by the reference TRBV30 and TRBJ2-4 proteins around the CDR3, the complete variable domain is SQTIHQWPATLVQPVGSPLSLECTVEGTSNPNLYWYRQAAGRGLQLLFYSVGIGQISSEVPQNLSASRPQDRQFILSSKKLLLSDSGFYLCAWWAGRGLHIQYFGAGTRLSVL.